The 28 T cell receptor beta chains below come from one sample, sequenced in a study of OX40 agonist ivuxolimab in advanced cancers. Sequenced by immunoSEQ multiplex PCR; TCRdb stores in-frame clones only, minus some. The table records about 33,000 clones, roughly 80% of them present only once. The source was CD4+ or CD8+ T cells sorted from blood, collected in a trial of the OX40 agonist ivuxolimab. The receptors shown here come from an adult with an advanced solid tumor such as melanoma, head and neck, liver or kidney cancer.

The genes are TRBV18 and TRBJ2-1; either TRBD1 or TRBD2 may fit D (5 bases each). The germline V and J ends were trimmed by 2 bases and 6 bases, with 11 bases remaining between them. Germline loops: CDR1 KGHSH, CDR2 LQKENI. CDR3 size: 14 residues. The DNA of the CDR3 is TGTGCCAGCTCACCAGGCTGGGACCGCAATGAGCAGTTCTTC. Amino acids: CASSPGWDRNEQFF.

The CDR3 spells CASSLTGGAGTEAFF. CDR3 bases: TGTGCCAGCAGCTTGACAGGGGGCGCGGGAACTGAAGCTTTCTTT. The V and J genes are TRBV9 and TRBJ1-1; 10 nucleotides align to TRBD1. V lost 4 bases and J lost 5; bases outside the gene matches: 8. Germline V gene data show CDR1 as SGDLS and CDR2 as YYNGEE. The CDR3 has 15 amino acids.

This chain links TRBV7-3 with TRBJ2-6, with D uncertain. The CDR3 has 15 residues. Trimming took off 1 base at V and 1 base at J, with 5 bases between the two ends. CDR1 is SGHTA, CDR2 FQGTGA, per germline. CDR3 coding DNA: TGTGCCAGCAGCTTAATGGGATCTGGGGCCAACGTCCTGACTTTC. This translates into CASSLMGSGANVLTF. Full variable domain (rest looked up from reference TRBV7-3 and TRBJ2-6): GAGVSQTPSNKVTEKGKYVELRCDPISGHTALYWYRQSLGQGPEFLIYFQGTGAADDSGLPNDRFFAVRPEGSVSTLKIQRTERGDSAVYLCASSLMGSGANVLTFGAGSRLTVL.

V usage is TRBV7-6 and J usage is TRBJ1-3, with D maybe TRBD1 (5 bases). The V gene lost 0 bases and the J gene lost 0 bases, with 15 bases spanning the gap. CDR1 and CDR2 from the germline V gene are SGHVS and FNYEAQ. CDR3 length equals 18 residues. DNA of the CDR3: TGTGCCAGCAGCTTAGCAAGACTTTGGCAGGGCTCTGGAAACACCATATATTTT. This encodes CASSLARLWQGSGNTIYF.

The chain carries TRBV2 and TRBJ2-7, with a weak D call TRBD2 (5 bases). Per germline, CDR1 SNHLY and CDR2 FYNNEI. The CDR3 sequence is 14 residues long. With 4 bases removed from V and 2 bases from J, the gap between germline ends came to 12 bases. The CDR3 DNA reads TGTGCCAGCAGTGGTCTTCTAGCAACCTACGAGCAGTACTTC. Its protein is CASSGLLATYEQYF. Combining the CDR3 with reference TRBV2 and TRBJ2-7 gives the whole variable domain EPEVTQTPSHQVTQMGQEVILRCVPISNHLYFYWYRQILGQKVEFLVSFYNNEISEKSEIFDDQFSVERPDGSNFTLKIRSTKLEDSAMYFCASSGLLATYEQYFGPGTRLTVT.

This chain uses TRBV4-1 with TRBJ2-2; no firm D call. This CDR3 has 14 residues. Germline loops: CDR1 MGHRA, CDR2 YSYEKL. Trimming took off 2 bases at V and 3 bases at J, with 7 bases between the two ends. This CDR3 reads CASSQRSDTGELFF. In nucleotides, the CDR3 is TGCGCCAGCAGCCAACGGTCCGACACCGGGGAGCTGTTTTTT.

The V call is TRBV27, the J call TRBJ2-7; a possible D gene is TRBD1 (6 bases). The CDR3 is 11 amino acids. Trimming shortened V by 10 bases and J by 4 bases, and 11 bases separated the two germline ends. Per the germline V gene, CDR1 is MNHEY and CDR2 is SMNVEV (reference sequence). CDR3 coding DNA: TGTGCCACCCGTAGGGGGTACGAGCAGTACTTC. This translates into CATRRGYEQYF.

This sequence joins TRBV4-1 and TRBJ2-1; D is unresolved. This CDR3 is built from 15 residues. Deletions cut 2 bases from V and 0 bases from J, with 8 bases between. CDR1 is MGHRA, CDR2 YSYEKL, per germline. The DNA of the CDR3 is TGCGCCAGCAGCCAACCGGAGTACTCCTACAATGAGCAGTTCTTC. This encodes CASSQPEYSYNEQFF.

The chain combines TRBV19 with TRBJ2-7; 13 nucleotides align to TRBD2. With 5 bases clipped from V and 7 bases from J, the junction kept 5 bases outside the gene matches. There are 14 residues in the CDR3. Germline lookup yields CDR1 LNHDA and CDR2 SQIVND (reference sequence). The CDR3 nucleotides read TGTGCCAGTAGTCCGACTAGCGGGAGGAAAGAGCAGTACTTC. Translated, it gives CASSPTSGRKEQYF.

This chain connects TRBV2 to TRBJ2-5, with 9 bases matching TRBD2. This CDR3 is 13 amino acids long. CDR1 and CDR2 from the germline V gene are SNHLY and FYNNEI. J gave up 5 bases and V 6 bases, and 4 bases lay outside the gene matches. CDR3: CASRGLAWETQYF. DNA for the CDR3: TGTGCCAGCAGGGGACTAGCCTGGGAGACCCAGTACTTC.

This clone has just one count. V gene TRBV29-1 combines with J gene TRBJ2-7, with TRBD1 matching 12 bases. Per the germline V gene, CDR1 is SQVTM and CDR2 is ANQGSEA. V lost 6 bases and J lost 6; bases outside the gene matches: 9. There are 14 residues in the CDR3. As DNA, the CDR3 is TGCAGCGTCGCCGGGGACAGGGGGCTTATCGAGCAGTACTTC. This translates into CSVAGDRGLIEQYF.

The rearrangement uses TRBV7-9 and TRBJ2-7; D is uncertain. The CDR3 has 12 amino acids. Trimming cost V 5 bases and J 4 bases, with 9 bases left between them. Germline CDR1 is SEHNR and CDR2 is FQNEAQ (reference sequence). In DNA form, the CDR3 reads TGTGCCAGCAGCGGAGCAGGTTACGAGCAGTACTTC. Protein product: CASSGAGYEQYF.

The V and J genes are TRBV28 and TRBJ1-3, with D possibly matching TRBD1 (5 bases). Germline V gene data show CDR1 as MDHEN and CDR2 as SYDVKM. The CDR3 loop spans 14 amino acids. V was clipped by 3 bases and J by 5 bases, with 11 bases between them. In DNA, the CDR3 is TGTGCCAGCAGTTTGGGACGGACGAGAAACACCATATATTTT. The encoded protein is CASSLGRTRNTIYF.

This clone showed up just a few times. This chain joins TRBV6-4 and TRBJ2-7; 12 bases are shared with TRBD1. The germline gives CDR1 MRHNA, CDR2 SNTAGT. The CDR3 contains 16 residues. Losses at the gene ends were 2 bases for V and 5 bases for J; bases not matched to a gene: 7. CDR3 residues: CASSDKTGQGADEQYF. Written as DNA, the CDR3 is TGTGCCAGCAGTGACAAGACGGGACAGGGGGCGGACGAGCAGTACTTC.

The gene calls are TRBV7-6 and TRBJ2-7; tentatively, D is TRBD2 (6 bases). CDR1 and CDR2 (germline): SGHVS, FNYEAQ. There are 15 residues in the CDR3. The V and J ends lost 5 bases and 1 base respectively, with 15 bases between them. CDR3 nucleotides: TGTGCCAGCAGCCCTCGTCACGGGGGATCCTACGAGCAGTACTTC. Protein product: CASSPRHGGSYEQYF.

This sequence joins TRBV30 and TRBJ2-1; 9 bases are a match to TRBD1. Trimming cost V 3 bases and J 4 bases; bases outside gene matches: 7. There are 15 residues in the CDR3. The germline gives CDR1 GTSNPN, CDR2 SVGIG (reference sequence). Here the CDR3 DNA reads TGTGCCTGGAGCCCAACAGGGGGCCTGTACAATGAGCAGTTCTTC. Protein: CAWSPTGGLYNEQFF. The full variable domain, with the rest looked up from reference TRBV30 and TRBJ2-1, is SQTIHQWPATLVQPVGSPLSLECTVEGTSNPNLYWYRQAAGRGLQLLFYSVGIGQISSEVPQNLSASRPQDRQFILSSKKLLLSDSGFYLCAWSPTGGLYNEQFFGPGTRLTVL.

The chain couples TRBV30 to TRBJ2-7; D is unclear. V gave up 2 bases and J gave up 3 bases, with 2 bases separating them. The CDR3 has 10 residues. Germline V gives CDR1 GTSNPN, CDR2 SVGIG (reference sequence). CDR3 residues: CAWSHYEQYF. CDR3 sequence (DNA): TGTGCCTGGAGTCACTACGAGCAGTACTTC.

The V gene is TRBV27, the J gene TRBJ2-7; the D gene is possibly TRBD2 (6 bases). Germline values: CDR1 MNHEY, CDR2 SMNVEV (reference sequence). Deletions cut 3 bases from V and 0 bases from J, with 12 bases between. This CDR3 has 15 amino acids. CDR3 protein: CASSFAGLSSYEQYF. CDR3 bases: TGTGCCAGCAGTTTTGCGGGGTTGAGCTCCTACGAGCAGTACTTC.

As for this clone: Distinct nucleotide sequences in the sample also encode this CDR3. The rearrangement uses TRBV9 and TRBJ2-5, with D uncertain. From germline, CDR1 is SGDLS and CDR2 YYNGEE. V lost 4 bases and J 4 bases, leaving 5 bases between the germline ends. CDR3 length: 11 amino acids. CDR3 DNA: TGTGCCAGCAGCCTAGGAGAGACCCAGTACTTC. Translation gives CASSLGETQYF.

The chain links TRBV6-5 to TRBJ2-6; D remains unclear. Trimming left V 0 bases short and J 4 bases short, with 10 bases between. Germline CDR1 MNHEY, CDR2 SVGAGI. This CDR3 comprises 16 residues. CDR3 coding DNA: TGTGCCAGCAGTTACTCGTGGCTGTCCGGGGCCAACGTCCTGACTTTC. Its protein is CASSYSWLSGANVLTF.

This chain joins TRBV30 and TRBJ1-6; no clear D gene. The CDR3 covers 13 residues. Germline V gene sequence: CDR1 GTSNPN, CDR2 SVGIG (reference sequence). V lost 0 bases and J lost 6, with 6 bases in between. CDR3 in amino acids: CAWSVFSNSPLHF. The DNA for the CDR3 is TGTGCCTGGAGTGTTTTTTCTAATTCACCCCTCCACTTT. Together with reference TRBV30 and TRBJ1-6, the CDR3 gives the full variable domain: SQTIHQWPATLVQPVGSPLSLECTVEGTSNPNLYWYRQAAGRGLQLLFYSVGIGQISSEVPQNLSASRPQDRQFILSSKKLLLSDSGFYLCAWSVFSNSPLHFGNGTRLTVT.

This chain connects TRBV19 to TRBJ1-2; possible D gene TRBD1, 5 bases. Germline assignment: CDR1 LNHDA and CDR2 SQIVND (reference sequence). The CDR3 extends over 14 amino acids. Trimming removed 3 bases from V and 4 bases from J, with 12 bases in between. CDR3 sequence: CASSIGQRAYGYTF. CDR3 bases: TGTGCCAGTAGTATTGGACAAAGGGCCTATGGCTACACCTTC.

The chain employs TRBV27 and TRBJ2-7; D might be TRBD1 or TRBD2, each matching 5 bases. V lost 7 bases and J 6 bases, leaving 13 bases between the germline ends. The CDR3 length is 12 residues. Germline loops: CDR1 MNHEY, CDR2 SMNVEV (reference sequence). The CDR3 spells CASTGTCLEQYF. CDR3 nucleotide sequence: TGTGCCAGCACCGGGACGTGCCTCGAGCAGTACTTC.

The V gene is TRBV7-9, the J gene TRBJ1-3; the D is unclear. CDR1 is SEHNR, CDR2 FQNEAQ, per germline (reference sequence). The germline V and J ends were trimmed by 1 base and 1 base, with 14 bases remaining between them. This CDR3 is built from 17 residues. In DNA form, the CDR3 reads TGTGCCAGCAGCTTAGAGTTGACGGCGAGTTCTGGAAACACCATATATTTT. Translation: CASSLELTASSGNTIYF. Variable domain in full (rest from reference TRBV7-9 and TRBJ1-3): DTGVSQNPRHKITKRGQNVTFRCDPISEHNRLYWYRQTLGQGPEFLTYFQNEAQLEKSRLLSDRFSAERPKGSFSTLEIQRTEQGDSAMYLCASSLELTASSGNTIYFGEGSWLTVV.

The V gene is TRBV6-1, the J gene TRBJ1-2; possibly TRBD1 for D (5 bases). V shed 0 bases and J shed 3 bases, with 14 bases lying between them. The CDR3 has 16 amino acids. Germline assignment: CDR1 MNHNS and CDR2 SASEGT. The CDR3 region is CASSEASGGGYYGYTF. The CDR3 DNA follows: TGTGCCAGCAGTGAAGCATCGGGCGGGGGATACTATGGCTACACCTTC.

The V call is TRBV27, the J call TRBJ2-3; no firm D call. V was pared by 3 bases and J by 10 bases, with 14 bases between. The CDR3 has 13 residues. Germline assignment: CDR1 MNHEY and CDR2 SMNVEV (reference sequence). CDR3 in amino acids: CASSLRLVDAQYF. The CDR3 DNA reads TGTGCCAGCAGTTTGCGGTTAGTGGATGCGCAGTATTTT.

The rearrangement joins TRBV13 to TRBJ1-2; perhaps TRBD1 as D (5 bases). This CDR3 comprises 16 residues. Trimming stripped 1 base from V and 0 bases from J, with 12 bases between. Germline V CDR1 and CDR2: PRHDT, FYEKMQ (reference sequence). In DNA, the CDR3 is TGTGCCAGCAGCTTAGTTACAGGAACAGCTAACTATGGCTACACCTTC. This codes for CASSLVTGTANYGYTF.

This rearrangement joins TRBV27 to TRBJ1-2; no firm D call. The germline CDR1 and CDR2 sequences are MNHEY and SMNVEV (reference sequence). Trimming shortened V by 5 bases and J by 0 bases, and 10 bases separated the two germline ends. The CDR3 spans 14 residues. The CDR3 DNA follows: TGTGCCAGCAGTAACCTGATAGCTAACTATGGCTACACCTTC. Its protein product is CASSNLIANYGYTF.